These 21 T cell receptor beta chains were sequenced from one sample in a study of sequential checkpoint blockade in melanoma. Clones were read by immunoSEQ multiplex PCR, and TCRdb kept only the in-frame ones, dropping some. The sample holds about 29,000 clones, 70% to 85% seen once. Indicated treatment: randomized to nivolumab then ipilimumab (arm A) or the reverse (arm B). Here the sequenced sample was CD8+ T cells sorted from blood (inferred from file names), taken from a patient given nivolumab and ipilimumab in sequence. The receptors come from a human donor with melanoma.

The gene calls are TRBV6-1 and TRBJ2-3; D might be TRBD2 (6 bases). Germline V gene sequence: CDR1 MNHNS, CDR2 SASEGT. V lost 7 bases to trimming and J lost 1 base, with 15 bases between them. The CDR3 sequence is 15 residues long. CDR3 nucleotide sequence: TGTGCCAGCACTAGTTGGGGCGGGGGCACAGATACGCAGTATTTT. Translated, it gives CASTSWGGGTDTQYF.

The chain uses TRBV6-1 and TRBJ2-2; maybe TRBD1 (6 bases). Per germline, CDR1 MNHNS and CDR2 SASEGT. Trimming took 9 bases from V and 6 from J, leaving 17 bases between them. This CDR3 is built from 14 residues. The CDR3 DNA reads as TGTGCCAGTGAACAGGGTTTGATTTCCGGGGAGCTGTTTTTT. Its translation is CASEQGLISGELFF.

J is TRBJ2-7 and V is TRBV27, with D maybe TRBD1 (7 bases). In germline, CDR1 is MNHEY, CDR2 SMNVEV (reference sequence). The CDR3 contains 13 residues. V lost 5 bases, J lost 6 bases, and 14 bases lay in between. CDR3 DNA sequence: TGTGCCAGCAGTCTCGTCCAGGGGGGCGAGCAGTACTTC. Amino acid sequence: CASSLVQGGEQYF.

This clone was found a few times. The chain recombines TRBV7-9 with TRBJ2-7; TRBD2 is a possible D gene (6 bases). There are 13 residues in the CDR3. From germline, CDR1 is SEHNR and CDR2 FQNEAQ (reference sequence). V was clipped by 1 base and J by 2 bases, with 6 bases between them. In nucleotides, the CDR3 is TGTGCCAGCAGCTTAGGCGGGACCTACGAGCAGTACTTC. It translates to CASSLGGTYEQYF.

V gene TRBV6-1 combines with J gene TRBJ1-2; D is possibly TRBD1 (5 bases). The CDR3 is 12 amino acids. V was pared by 9 bases and J by 8 bases, with 16 bases between. CDR1 MNHNS and CDR2 SASEGT come from the germline V gene. CDR3 sequence (DNA): TGTGCCAGTTTGGCGGGGGTAAGGGGCTACACCTTC. It encodes CASLAGVRGYTF.

This clone was seen only a few times. The chain recombines TRBV7-9 with TRBJ2-5; 10 bases line up with TRBD2. The J segment lost 2 bases and the V segment lost 5 bases, leaving 8 bases of the junction unmatched. The length of the CDR3 is 16 residues. Germline CDR1 SEHNR, CDR2 FQNEAQ (reference sequence). CDR3 sequence: CASSDLRTSGQETQYF. The CDR3 DNA follows: TGTGCCAGCAGCGACCTTCGGACTAGCGGACAAGAGACCCAGTACTTC.

Concerning this clone itself: At one boundary the junction diverges from the germline segment, which might be a read error. The CDR3 sequence: CASREGTGRTYEQYF. Written as DNA, the CDR3 is TGTGCCAGCAGGGAAGGGACAGGGCGAACCTACGAGCAGTACTTC. This chain joins TRBV2 and TRBJ2-7; TRBD1 matches at 9 bases. Germline values: CDR1 SNHLY, CDR2 FYNNEI. The CDR3 is made up of 15 amino acids.

The chain has TRBV4-2 and TRBJ1-1; TRBD1 matches 7 bases. The germline V gene has CDR1 LGHNA and CDR2 YNFKEQ. The CDR3 is 16 residues long. V gave up 0 bases and J gave up 4 bases; unmatched junction bases: 8. The DNA for the CDR3 is TGTGCCAGCAGCCAAGAGGTTGACAGGGTGGGCACTGAAGCTTTCTTT. Its translation is CASSQEVDRVGTEAFF.

This chain joins TRBV30 and TRBJ2-5, with D maybe TRBD1 (6 bases). From germline, CDR1 is GTSNPN and CDR2 SVGIG (reference sequence). This CDR3 region has 13 residues. V lost 4 bases and J lost 3, with 12 bases in between. CDR3 protein: CAWTSQGKETQYF. CDR3 nucleotide sequence: TGTGCCTGGACCTCACAGGGTAAAGAGACCCAGTACTTC.

The chain is built from TRBV4-3 and TRBJ1-3; 9 bases fit TRBD1. The length of the CDR3 is 15 residues. The V gene's germline CDR1 is LGHNA and CDR2 YSLEER. The V segment lost 1 base and the J segment 6 bases; nucleotides outside the gene matches: 4. The CDR3 is CASSQGTGVENTIYF. Here the CDR3 DNA reads TGCGCCAGCAGCCAAGGGACAGGGGTAGAAAACACCATATATTTT.

J is TRBJ1-2 and V is TRBV6-6; D is unclear. V was clipped by 2 bases and J by 0 bases, with 10 bases between them. This CDR3 comprises 15 residues. Germline values: CDR1 MNHNY, CDR2 SVGAGI (reference sequence). The CDR3 nucleotides read TGTGCCAGCAGTTACAACAGACAAGCTAACTATGGCTACACCTTC. It encodes CASSYNRQANYGYTF.

The chain has TRBV28 and TRBJ2-1, with D maybe TRBD2 (7 bases). The CDR3 extends over 15 amino acids. From germline, CDR1 is MDHEN and CDR2 SYDVKM. V lost 8 bases to trimming and J lost 12 bases, with 26 bases between them. The CDR3: CASVIRGGPVDGQFF. CDR3 DNA sequence: TGTGCCAGCGTAATTAGGGGGGGTCCGGTCGATGGGCAGTTCTTC.

This rearrangement joins TRBV18 to TRBJ2-5; TRBD2 might be the D (5 bases). V was trimmed by 3 bases and J by 4 bases, leaving 12 bases between them. Germline V lookup: CDR1 KGHSH, CDR2 LQKENI. There are 14 residues in the CDR3. In nucleotides, the CDR3 is TGTGCCAGCTCACCTCGGCTAGCCCGAGAGACCCAGTACTTC. This sequence encodes CASSPRLARETQYF.

This rearrangement joins TRBV19 to TRBJ2-5; D perhaps matches TRBD1 (5 bases). Germline CDR1 is LNHDA and CDR2 is SQIVND (reference sequence). The CDR3 contains 15 residues. The V and J ends lost 6 bases and 2 bases respectively, with 16 bases between them. This chain's CDR3 is CASSKAPGRQETQYF. Here the CDR3 DNA reads TGTGCCAGTAGCAAGGCCCCAGGGCGGCAAGAGACCCAGTACTTC.

The V call is TRBV11-2, the J call TRBJ2-3, with 10 bases matching TRBD2. The length of the CDR3 is 15 residues. Germline V gene lookup returns CDR1 SGHAT and CDR2 FQNNGV. V shed 3 bases and J 0 bases; nucleotides not matched to a gene: 0. The CDR3 nucleotides are TGTGCCAGCAGCTTTAGCGGGGGGAGCACAGATACGCAGTATTTT. Its translation is CASSFSGGSTDTQYF.

This sequence joins TRBV5-1 and TRBJ2-5; 12 nucleotides agree with TRBD2. This CDR3 has 16 amino acids. Losses at the gene ends were 4 bases for V and 1 base for J; bases not matched to a gene: 5. Germline V CDR1 and CDR2: SGHRS, YFSETQ. CDR3 DNA: TGCGCCAGCAGCGGACCGGGACTAGCGGGCCAAGAGACCCAGTACTTC. Translating it yields CASSGPGLAGQETQYF.

This rearrangement joins TRBV4-3 to TRBJ1-2; possibly TRBD1 for D (5 bases). Germline assignment: CDR1 LGHNA and CDR2 YSLEER. V was trimmed by 2 bases and J by 5 bases, leaving 15 bases between them. CDR3 length: 15 residues. The CDR3 nucleotides are TGCGCCAGCAGCCAAAAAGACAGCGGGGGGTATGGCTACACCTTC. This codes for CASSQKDSGGYGYTF.

The CDR3 DNA is TGTGCCAGCAGCTTAGGCCTCTCAGGGGATTTTTATGGCTACACCTTC. As protein: CASSLGLSGDFYGYTF. The rearrangement uses TRBV13 and TRBJ1-2; the D gene is possibly TRBD1 (6 bases). Germline lookup yields CDR1 PRHDT and CDR2 FYEKMQ (reference sequence). Trimming removed 0 bases from V and 5 bases from J, with 16 bases in between. The CDR3 extends over 16 amino acids. The full variable domain, completed using reference TRBV13 and TRBJ1-2, is AAGVIQSPRHLIKEKRETATLKCYPIPRHDTVYWYQQGPGQDPQFLISFYEKMQSDKGSIPDRFSAQQFSDYHSELNMSSLELGDSALYFCASSLGLSGDFYGYTFGSGTRLTVV.

The chain is built from TRBV9 and TRBJ2-7, with 11 bases that match TRBD1. Germline CDR1 reads SGDLS; CDR2 reads YYNGEE. V gave up 0 bases and J gave up 5 bases; unmatched junction bases: 1. This CDR3 is 14 amino acids long. CDR3 sequence: CASSVGTGGDEQYF. CDR3 nucleotides: TGTGCCAGCAGCGTAGGGACAGGGGGCGACGAGCAGTACTTC.

The chain recombines TRBV9 with TRBJ2-7, with D maybe TRBD2 (5 bases). V lost 0 bases to trimming and J lost 5 bases, with 9 bases between them. The CDR3 runs to 13 residues. CDR1 and CDR2 (germline): SGDLS, YYNGEE. The CDR3 coding sequence is TGTGCCAGCAGCGTAGGTTCCGGGAACGAGCAGTACTTC. Protein sequence: CASSVGSGNEQYF.

The J gene is TRBJ2-7, the V gene TRBV7-2; tentative D call: TRBD1 (5 bases). The V end lost 5 bases, the J end lost 1 base, and 12 bases lay between the germline ends. There are 14 residues in the CDR3. CDR1 and CDR2 (germline): SGHTA, FQGNSA. CDR3 coding DNA: TGTGCCAGCAGCCCAGGGTTGGGGTCCTACGAGCAGTACTTC. This gives the protein CASSPGLGSYEQYF.